The 3 T cell receptor beta chains listed next were all sequenced from one sample in a study of glioma-infiltrating T cells after dendritic cell vaccination. Generated by immunoSEQ multiplex PCR, the TCRdb table keeps only in-frame clones and is missing some. The table has some 100,000 clones, roughly 83% seen once. This specimen consisted of blood, obtained before dendritic cell vaccination. The receptors were sampled from a human donor with glioblastoma.

The chain uses TRBV9 and TRBJ2-3; D unclear. Trimming shortened V by 4 bases and J by 0 bases, and 3 bases separated the two germline ends. Germline values: CDR1 SGDLS, CDR2 YYNGEE. This CDR3 contains 12 residues. DNA of the CDR3: TGTGCCAGCAGCTTAAGCACAGATACGCAGTATTTT. It specifies CASSLSTDTQYF.

The gene calls are TRBV18 and TRBJ2-1, with 10 nucleotides matching TRBD2. The CDR3 totals 16 residues. Germline trimming cut 3 bases from V and 4 bases from J; bases unmatched to any gene: 6. Germline CDR1 is KGHSH and CDR2 is LQKENI. CDR3 sequence (DNA): TGTGCCAGCTCACCTCGGCTAGCGGGGGAATACAATGAGCAGTTCTTC. It specifies CASSPRLAGEYNEQFF.

The genes are TRBV19 and TRBJ1-1; maybe TRBD1 (6 bases). Germline V gene sequence: CDR1 LNHDA, CDR2 SQIVND (reference sequence). V dropped 6 bases and J dropped 2 bases, with 13 bases sitting between them. CDR3 length: 14 residues. CDR3 residues: CASSRTAYNTEAFF. The CDR3 DNA reads as TGTGCCAGTAGCCGGACAGCATATAACACTGAAGCTTTCTTT.